The entry below gives a single T cell receptor (beta chain) sequence along with its context. These data come from a study of PD-1 blockade in classical Hodgkin lymphoma. The repertoire was sequenced with immunoSEQ multiplex PCR; TCRdb's copy has only in-frame clones and lacks some. The table has about 33,000 clones, under 95% seen once. The CDR3 sequence is 15 residues long. Trimming took 0 bases from V and 3 from J, leaving 11 bases between them. Germline V lookup: CDR1 LGHNA, CDR2 YSLEER. The time point was: newly diagnosed, previously untreated cHL patient sample. The source material was peripheral blood mononuclear cells (PBMCs). This receptor was obtained from a human donor with classical Hodgkin lymphoma. This chain links TRBV4-3 with TRBJ1-1, with D possibly TRBD1 on 6 matching bases. CDR3 region: CASSQDRGGDTEAFF. The DNA of the CDR3 is TGCGCCAGCAGCCAAGACAGGGGCGGGGACACTGAAGCTTTCTTT.